The 18 T cell receptor beta chains below come from one sample, sequenced in a study of response to subunit inactivated influenza vaccine. TCRdb re-called the RT-PCR reads with MiXCR, one entry per CDR3 protein. The repertoire includes about 190,000 distinct CDR3 sequences, approximately 15% of them detected once, and about a quarter sits in the top ten. The sequences come from CD8+ T cells sorted from PBMCs, collected approximately 5 days after vaccination. These receptor sequences come from a man aged 45-60 years who received an inactivated influenza vaccine.

In its sample, this clonotype was seen many times. V and J are TRBV13 and TRBJ1-1, with D hard to call. The CDR3 covers 14 residues. CDR1 and CDR2 (germline): PRHDT, FYEKMQ (reference sequence). With 1 base removed from V and 0 bases from J, the gap between germline ends came to 6 bases. CDR3 sequence reads: CASSLVTLNTEAFF. In DNA form, the CDR3 reads TGTGCCAGCAGCTTAGTTACCCTGAACACTGAAGCTTTCTTT.

This chain joins TRBV7-8 and TRBJ2-3; D unclear. V gave up 4 bases and J gave up 6 bases, with 11 bases separating them. The length of the CDR3 is 13 residues. CDR1 is SGHVS and CDR2 is FQNEAQ in the germline V gene. For the CDR3, the DNA is TGTGCCAGCAGCTCTTTACACACGGATACGCAGTATTTT. Translated, it gives CASSSLHTDTQYF.

This chain connects TRBV20-1 to TRBJ1-2, with 7 bases matching TRBD1. The CDR3 covers 15 residues. V lost 4 bases to trimming and J lost 4 bases; unmatched junction nucleotides: 12. Per germline, CDR1 DFQATT and CDR2 SNEGSKA (reference sequence). The CDR3 region has the DNA TGCAGTGCTACCACCCGGGACAGTCTTATCTATGGCTACACCTTC. Translation gives CSATTRDSLIYGYTF.

The chain joins TRBV10-3 to TRBJ2-7; 11 positions agree with TRBD2. CDR3 size: 15 residues. Germline V gene sequence: CDR1 ENHRY, CDR2 SYGVKD. The trim removed 10 bases at V and 2 bases at J, leaving 10 bases unmatched. The CDR3 loop reads CATLIAGGPTYEQYF. Written as DNA, the CDR3 is TGTGCCACATTAATAGCGGGGGGGCCTACCTACGAGCAGTACTTC.

Concerning this clonotype itself: Its ends do not fully match the called genes, so a read error is possible. The genes are TRBV12-3 or TRBV12-4 and TRBJ1-4, with 8 bases fitting TRBD1. This CDR3 has 14 amino acids. The DNA for the CDR3 is TGTGCCAGCAGTACGGACAGGGTTGGCGAAAACCTGTTTTTT. It yields the protein CASSTDRVGENLFF.

The rearrangement joins TRBV4-2 to TRBJ2-7; tentatively, D is TRBD1 (6 bases). Germline assignment: CDR1 LGHNA and CDR2 YNFKEQ. CDR3 length: 13 amino acids. Trimming took 5 bases from V and 3 from J, leaving 11 bases between them. The CDR3 protein is CASSAETGYEQYF. The CDR3 DNA is TGTGCCAGCAGCGCAGAGACAGGCTACGAGCAGTACTTC.

This clonotype has only a few counts. V gene TRBV9 combines with J gene TRBJ2-1, with D possibly being TRBD1 (6 bases). Germline CDR1 and CDR2: SGDLS and YYNGEE. The length of the CDR3 is 12 residues. V was cut by 4 bases and J by 10 bases, with 12 bases left in between. The CDR3 protein is CASSTGQPEQFF. The CDR3 nucleotides read TGTGCCAGCAGCACAGGACAGCCCGAGCAGTTCTTC. Looking up the rest from reference TRBV9 and TRBJ2-1 gives the full variable domain: DSGVTQTPKHLITATGQRVTLRCSPRSGDLSVYWYQQSLDQGLQFLIQYYNGEERAKGNILERFSAQQFPDLHSELNLSSLELGDSALYFCASSTGQPEQFFGPGTRLTVL.

The chain recombines TRBV5-1 with TRBJ2-3; tentatively, D is TRBD1 or TRBD2 (5 bases each). This CDR3 has 14 amino acids. The germline V gene encodes CDR1 SGHRS and CDR2 YFSETQ. V was trimmed by 4 bases and J by 3 bases, leaving 12 bases between them. The CDR3 reads CASSPGHRTDTQYF. CDR3 in DNA: TGCGCCAGCAGCCCGGGGCATAGGACAGATACGCAGTATTTT.

The chain couples TRBV24-1 to TRBJ2-6, with D hard to call. This CDR3 has 16 residues. The germline V and J ends were trimmed by 2 bases and 0 bases, with 7 bases remaining between them. In germline, CDR1 is KGHDR, CDR2 SFDVKD. The CDR3 protein is CATSDWSGSGANVLTF. The CDR3 region has the DNA TGTGCCACCAGTGATTGGTCGGGCTCTGGGGCCAACGTCCTGACTTTC.

This clonotype was observed a handful of times. The V and J genes are TRBV25-1 and TRBJ2-2; TRBD1 is a possible D gene (5 bases). The CDR3 loop spans 13 amino acids. Germline V gives CDR1 MGHDK, CDR2 SYGVNS. Trimming took 5 bases from V and 5 from J, leaving 9 bases between them. CDR3 nucleotides: TGTGCCAGCAGTTCGACAGTAACCGGGGAGCTGTTTTTT. Its protein product is CASSSTVTGELFF.

The table lists this clonotype with a few counts. The chain employs TRBV7-6 and TRBJ2-2; 8 nucleotides align to TRBD2. The CDR3 spans 17 residues. The V segment lost 5 bases and the J segment 8 bases; nucleotides outside the gene matches: 16. The germline V gene has CDR1 SGHVS and CDR2 FNYEAQ. This chain's CDR3 is CASSASGTSVRSGELFF. The CDR3 DNA reads as TGTGCCAGCAGCGCATCCGGGACTAGTGTTAGATCTGGGGAGCTGTTTTTT.

The gene calls are TRBV6-5 and TRBJ1-5; 7 nucleotides agree with TRBD1. This CDR3 has 14 residues. V lost 2 bases, J lost 6 bases, and 4 bases stayed unmatched. Germline lookup yields CDR1 MNHEY and CDR2 SVGAGI. The CDR3, as DNA: TGTGCCAGCAGTTACCAGACAGGGCCTCAGCCCCAGCATTTT. Translating gives CASSYQTGPQPQHF.

This clonotype showed up many times. The rearrangement uses TRBV3-1 and TRBJ2-1; no clear D gene. Germline assignment: CDR1 LGHDT and CDR2 YNNKEL (reference sequence). V lost 2 bases and J lost 5, with 22 bases in between. This CDR3 contains 18 residues. CDR3 bases: TGTGCCAGCAGCCAATTCTCCGCTGGAGTATTAGGGCACAATGAGCAGTTCTTC. It encodes CASSQFSAGVLGHNEQFF.

V and J are TRBV11-2 and TRBJ1-2; no reliable D call. CDR1 is SGHAT, CDR2 FQNNGV, per germline. The CDR3 runs to 14 residues. V gave up 2 bases and J gave up 8 bases, with 15 bases separating them. This chain's CDR3 is CASSLWVPLSGYTF. CDR3 sequence (DNA): TGTGCCAGCAGCTTATGGGTTCCTCTTTCCGGCTACACCTTC.

Only a few counts were recorded for this clonotype. This rearrangement joins TRBV13 to TRBJ2-5; 10 bases line up with TRBD2. The germline V gene encodes CDR1 PRHDT and CDR2 FYEKMQ (reference sequence). The CDR3 loop spans 19 amino acids. Trimming cost V 2 bases and J 4 bases; bases outside gene matches: 16. The CDR3 DNA reads TGTGCCAGCAGCTTACAAGGACTAGCGGTATACTCAGGTGGAGAGACCCAGTACTTC. Protein product: CASSLQGLAVYSGGETQYF.

The gene calls are TRBV11-3 and TRBJ2-2; 8 nucleotides align to TRBD1. V dropped 1 base and J dropped 5; count of bases not matched to a gene: 3. CDR3 length equals 15 residues. Germline V CDR1 and CDR2: SGHNT, YENEEA. Here the CDR3 reads CASSLGTGSTGELFF. The CDR3, as DNA: TGTGCCAGCAGCTTAGGGACAGGGTCGACCGGGGAGCTGTTTTTT.

This clonotype was observed once. The V gene is TRBV6-5, the J gene TRBJ2-7, with D maybe TRBD1 (6 bases). With 2 bases removed from V and 3 bases from J, the gap between germline ends came to 26 bases. The CDR3 runs 19 residues. Germline CDR1 is MNHEY and CDR2 is SVGAGI. CDR3 nucleotides: TGTGCCAGCAGTTACGCCGTTCTGACAATACAGGGAAATCTCTACGAGCAGTACTTC. The encoded protein is CASSYAVLTIQGNLYEQYF.

The J gene is TRBJ2-5, the V gene TRBV30; tentative D call: TRBD2 (6 bases). The CDR3 length is 12 residues. Germline CDR1 reads GTSNPN; CDR2 reads SVGIG (reference sequence). The V end was cut by 3 bases, the J end by 9 bases, with 14 bases between. The DNA of the CDR3 is TGTGCCTGGAGGGGGACTGAGGTAGCCCAGTACTTC. Translated: CAWRGTEVAQYF.